This T cell receptor beta chain was retrieved from a study of blood T cell repertoires in COVID-19. Study overall: Material from acute and convalescent COVID-19 was sourced from the United States, Italy and Spain. Sources were T cells, B-cell-depleted T cells, or PBMCs; the material itself was cDNA or gDNA.

Study processing details: Amplification of reference gene primers provided the estimated nucleated cell counts. Libraries were prepared by immunoSEQ multiplex PCR; TCRdb keeps only in-frame clonotypes and omits some of them. Clone size and the V and J calls come from that table; the DNA yielded D and trimming. In the table there are about 140,000 clones, about 76% of which are singletons. This CDR3 has 18 residues. The junction had 12 bases not matched to a gene; V was cut back by 0 bases and J by 3 bases. In germline, CDR1 is LGHNA, CDR2 YNFKEQ. The clonotype was recovered from a human donor in a cohort sampled during active COVID-19. Sample: peripheral blood. The chain links TRBV4-2 to TRBJ2-7, with 9 bases lining up with TRBD1. This chain's CDR3 is CASSQEGPGTGGFYEQYF. The CDR3 bases are TGTGCCAGCAGCCAAGAGGGGCCAGGTACAGGGGGCTTCTACGAGCAGTACTTC.